Here is one T cell receptor beta chain with its context. The data are from a study of T cell changes during pregnancy in multiple sclerosis. TCRdb keeps only in-frame clones here, not all; method: immunoSEQ multiplex PCR. The table has about 100,000 clones, roughly 92% seen once. CDR1 and CDR2 (germline): SGHNT, YENEEA. This CDR3 has 15 residues. Trimming at V came to 5 bases and at J to 6 bases, leaving 9 bases not matched to a gene. The receptor comes from a female donor in good health, enrolled as a control in a pregnancy study. This specimen was peripheral blood, taken in the third trimester of pregnancy. The gene calls are TRBV11-3 and TRBJ1-1, with TRBD1 identical over 10 bases. For the CDR3, the DNA is TGTGCCAGCAGCACCGGACAGGGGGATGTCGCTGAAGCTTTCTTT. Translated, it gives CASSTGQGDVAEAFF. Full variable domain (missing parts from reference TRBV11-3 and TRBJ1-1): EAGVVQSPRYKIIEKKQPVAFWCNPISGHNTLYWYLQNLGQGPELLIRYENEEAVDDSQLPKDRFSAERLKGVDSTLKIQPAELGDSAVYLCASSTGQGDVAEAFFGQGTRLTVV.